Below are 13 T cell receptor beta chains sequenced from a single sample in a study of blood T cell repertoires in COVID-19. The protocol was immunoSEQ multiplex PCR, while the TCRdb copy is restricted to in-frame clones and leaves out a portion. The sample includes some 100,000 clones, around 88% of them seen just once. The source material was peripheral blood. The source is a human donor in a cohort sampled during active COVID-19.

The rearrangement uses TRBV30 and TRBJ1-1; D not certain. Germline V CDR1 and CDR2: GTSNPN, SVGIG (reference sequence). Trimming took off 0 bases at V and 2 bases at J, with 19 bases between the two ends. This CDR3 is built from 17 residues. The CDR3 sequence: CAWSVSGHFEQNTEAFF. The DNA for the CDR3 is TGTGCCTGGAGTGTTTCTGGTCATTTTGAACAAAACACTGAAGCTTTCTTT.

V usage is TRBV28 and J usage is TRBJ1-2; 7 bases are a match to TRBD1. The CDR3 totals 13 residues. The germline V gene encodes CDR1 MDHEN and CDR2 SYDVKM. J lost 2 bases, V lost 5 bases, and 2 bases had no gene match. The CDR3: CASSGGQNYGYTF. The CDR3 nucleotides read TGTGCCAGCAGTGGGGGACAGAACTATGGCTACACCTTC.

V is TRBV6-6 and J is TRBJ2-7; D not certain. The CDR3 extends over 15 amino acids. V dropped 4 bases and J dropped 0 bases, with 13 bases sitting between them. The V gene's germline CDR1 is MNHNY and CDR2 SVGAGI (reference sequence). In DNA, the CDR3 is TGTGCCAGCAGTTCCACCTCCGGTAGCTCCTACGAGCAGTACTTC. Its protein is CASSSTSGSSYEQYF.

This rearrangement joins TRBV9 to TRBJ2-3, with D possibly matching TRBD2 (7 bases). Between the trimmed V and J ends, which lost 3 bases and 4 bases, there was a span of 12 bases. Germline-derived CDR1 and CDR2 are SGDLS and YYNGEE. The CDR3 sequence is 14 residues long. CDR3 coding DNA: TGTGCCAGCAGCGAGGGGGGGGGCGCAGATACGCAGTATTTT. Translation: CASSEGGGADTQYF.

Concerning this clone: This same CDR3 is encoded by further DNA sequences in the sample. This sequence joins TRBV20-1 and TRBJ2-1; D gene ambiguous. The CDR3 consists of 11 residues. Germline CDR1 and CDR2: DFQATT and SNEGSKA (reference sequence). Trimming shortened V by 1 base and J by 5 bases, and 3 bases separated the two germline ends. This CDR3 reads CSARADNEQFF. The CDR3, as DNA: TGCAGTGCTAGAGCAGACAATGAGCAGTTCTTC.

V is TRBV7-2 and J is TRBJ2-2, with D tentatively TRBD1 (6 bases). The V gene lost 4 bases and the J gene lost 5 bases, with 26 bases spanning the gap. The CDR3 runs to 19 residues. Germline values: CDR1 SGHTA, CDR2 FQGNSA. The CDR3 nucleotides read TGTGCCAGCAGCTCCCCCAGACAGCCGACAGGCCACCGGACCGGGGAGCTGTTTTTT. The encoded protein is CASSSPRQPTGHRTGELFF.

V usage is TRBV7-2 and J usage is TRBJ2-7; 9 bases map to TRBD1. Germline V CDR1 and CDR2: SGHTA, FQGNSA. The CDR3 length is 14 residues. Trimming removed 1 base from V and 5 bases from J; junction bases left unmatched: 3. The CDR3 region is CASSLGTGDNEQYF. In DNA form, the CDR3 reads TGTGCCAGCAGCTTAGGGACAGGGGATAACGAGCAGTACTTC.

This chain connects TRBV7-9 to TRBJ2-1, with 9 bases lining up with TRBD2. CDR3 size: 15 residues. The V segment lost 4 bases and the J segment 8 bases; nucleotides outside the gene matches: 9. Germline CDR1 is SEHNR and CDR2 is FQNEAQ (reference sequence). The CDR3 bases are TGTGCCAGCAGCTACCTTAGCGGGAGTTTAGATGAGCAGTTCTTC. Translation gives CASSYLSGSLDEQFF.

V and J are TRBV11-3 and TRBJ2-7; D remains unclear. CDR1 is SGHNT and CDR2 is YENEEA in the germline V gene. Trimming removed 2 bases from V and 0 bases from J, with 5 bases in between. The CDR3 has 13 amino acids. The CDR3 sequence: CASSLFSSYEQYF. The CDR3 DNA reads as TGTGCCAGCAGCTTATTCAGCTCCTACGAGCAGTACTTC.

This clone was seen once. The chain is built from TRBV28 and TRBJ1-2; the D gene is possibly TRBD1 (5 bases). Germline V CDR1 and CDR2: MDHEN, SYDVKM. Trimming left V 3 bases short and J 1 base short, with 6 bases between. The CDR3 runs to 13 residues. CDR3 sequence reads: CASSLGGNYGYTF. The DNA of the CDR3 is TGTGCCAGCAGTTTGGGGGGTAACTATGGCTACACCTTC.

J is TRBJ2-7 and V is TRBV5-1; D unresolved. V was pared by 4 bases and J by 4 bases, with 12 bases between. The CDR3 is 13 residues long. Looked up from germline, CDR1 is SGHRS and CDR2 is YFSETQ. DNA of the CDR3: TGCGCCAGCAGCGTGGGCGAGTCGTACGAGCAGTACTTC. As protein: CASSVGESYEQYF.

The table lists this clone with a count of one. The CDR3 region is CASSHRQMNTEAFF. CDR3 nucleotide sequence: TGTGCCAGCAGCCACCGACAGATGAACACTGAAGCTTTCTTT. This rearrangement joins TRBV3-1 (or the pseudogene TRBV3-2) to TRBJ1-1; the D gene is possibly TRBD1 (5 bases). Trimming took off 3 bases at V and 0 bases at J, with 8 bases between the two ends. CDR1 is LGHDT, CDR2 YNNKEL, per germline (reference sequence). The CDR3 contains 14 residues.

The V and J genes are TRBV4-3 and TRBJ2-1, with 9 positions matching TRBD2. The CDR3 has 18 residues. With V trimmed by 0 bases and J by 7 bases, 13 bases remained unmatched. CDR1 is LGHNA, CDR2 YSLEER, per germline. The CDR3 DNA is TGCGCCAGCAGCCAAGACCCCAACGCGGGAGGGCCGGGGAATGAGCAGTTCTTC. The encoded protein is CASSQDPNAGGPGNEQFF.